This TCR beta chain was observed in a study of blood T cells in healthy people across ages. Whole-study findings and limits: As age increased, TCR beta diversity per million T cells fell in a roughly linear fashion.

From germline, CDR1 is SGHRS and CDR2 YFSETQ. This CDR3 has 15 amino acids. Combining a sample-barcoded 5' primer with a J-beta primer mix, a second PCR ran for roughly 7 to 12 cycles. MiXCR, run by TCRdb on the 5' RACE reads, gives a single entry per CDR3 protein. Found here are hundreds of thousands of distinct CDR3 sequences, approximately 30% of them singletons; the top ten hold around 14%. This clonotype was seen a few times. Its antigen is currently unknown. An end of the junction differs from the germline gene, which may be a read error. Sequenced material: blood. The V and J genes are TRBV5-1 and TRBJ2-2, with D possibly being TRBD1 or TRBD2 (5 bases each). The receptor was isolated from a woman older than 75 in good health. The CDR3 region is CAGSLGLEGTGELFF. CDR3 bases: TGCGCCGGCAGCTTGGGGCTCGAGGGCACCGGGGAGCTGTTTTTT.